These 15 T cell receptor beta chains were all obtained from the same sample, sequenced in a study of shared clonotypes between healthy human individuals. Repertoires were generated with immunoSEQ multiplex PCR, while TCRdb's copy carries only in-frame clones and drops some. Here the sample spans about 1.5 million clones, approximately 98% being singletons. Sequenced material: naive CD4+ T cells sorted from blood. Subset specified: CD45RA+ positively selected. These receptors were taken from a man between 25 and 39 years old in good health.

The V and J genes are TRBV18 and TRBJ2-1, with 10 bases matching TRBD2. The CDR3 runs 15 residues. V shed 1 base and J 12 bases; nucleotides not matched to a gene: 9. Germline CDR1 and CDR2: KGHSH and LQKENI. CDR3 sequence (DNA): TGTGCCAGCTCACCACAGTTAGCGGGAGGCTCCGGGCAGTTCTTC. Its protein product is CASSPQLAGGSGQFF.

This clone is a singleton in its sample. V usage is TRBV11-3 and J usage is TRBJ2-1, with 8 positions matching TRBD2. CDR3 length: 15 residues. Trimming removed 7 bases from V and 8 bases from J; junction bases left unmatched: 13. Looked up from germline, CDR1 is SGHNT and CDR2 is YENEEA. CDR3 bases: TGTGCCAGCACCCTGGGAAGGACTAGCTCCGATGAGCAGTTCTTC. Translating gives CASTLGRTSSDEQFF.

The chain couples TRBV9 to TRBJ2-1; TRBD2 matches 9 bases. Germline CDR1 is SGDLS and CDR2 is YYNGEE. V trimming: 1 base; J trimming: 8 bases; junction bases outside the gene matches: 13. The CDR3 runs 17 residues. The CDR3 DNA reads as TGTGCCAGCAGCGTAACTCAGAGCCTAGCGGGACGGGATGAGCAGTTCTTC. Translating gives CASSVTQSLAGRDEQFF.

This clone was found once. The chain carries TRBV7-8 and TRBJ2-3; 10 bases match TRBD1. The V and J ends lost 5 bases and 4 bases, in that order; junction bases with no gene match: 9. Looked up from germline, CDR1 is SGHVS and CDR2 is FQNEAQ. The CDR3 spans 16 residues. Here the CDR3 reads CASSRSRDRGSDTQYF. In nucleotides, the CDR3 is TGTGCCAGCAGCCGATCCCGGGACAGGGGTTCAGATACGCAGTATTTT. Full variable domain (outside the CDR3, taken from reference TRBV7-8 and TRBJ2-3): GAGVSQSPRYKVAKRGQDVALRCDPISGHVSLFWYQQALGQGPEFLTYFQNEAQLDKSGLPSDRFFAERPEGSVSTLKIQRTQQEDSAVYLCASSRSRDRGSDTQYFGPGTRLTVL.

The chain uses TRBV10-3 and TRBJ2-7; 9 nucleotides align to TRBD2. The J segment lost 0 bases and the V segment lost 2 bases, leaving 5 bases of the junction unmatched. Germline V gene lookup returns CDR1 ENHRY and CDR2 SYGVKD. The CDR3 is 16 amino acids. The CDR3 spells CAISEPPTSGSYEQYF. The CDR3 DNA follows: TGTGCCATCAGTGAGCCCCCGACTAGCGGCTCCTACGAGCAGTACTTC.

The J gene is TRBJ2-5, the V gene TRBV9; 8 nucleotides align to TRBD2. This CDR3 region has 17 residues. V was pared by 0 bases and J by 1 base, with 8 bases of the junction left unmatched. Germline values: CDR1 SGDLS, CDR2 YYNGEE. The CDR3 protein is CASSVGDSGTIQETQYF. The CDR3 DNA sequence: TGTGCCAGCAGCGTAGGGGATAGCGGGACGATCCAAGAGACCCAGTACTTC.

The chain is built from TRBV27 and TRBJ2-4, with 8 bases aligning to TRBD1. The junction had 1 base not matched to a gene; V was cut back by 5 bases and J by 7 bases. This CDR3 contains 12 residues. CDR1 is MNHEY, CDR2 SMNVEV, per germline (reference sequence). The CDR3 reads CASSRQGNIQYF. The CDR3 DNA reads TGTGCCAGCAGTCGACAGGGGAACATTCAGTACTTC.

J is TRBJ2-3 and V is TRBV5-1; D tentatively fits TRBD1 or TRBD2 (5 bases each). Trimming pared 7 bases from V and 2 bases from J, leaving 14 bases between. This CDR3 is 14 amino acids long. Germline lookup yields CDR1 SGHRS and CDR2 YFSETQ. CDR3 nucleotide sequence: TGCGCCAGCGGAGGCAGGGATTTCACAGATACGCAGTATTTT. Amino acid sequence: CASGGRDFTDTQYF.

The gene calls are TRBV6-5 and TRBJ2-7, with D unresolved. The CDR3 totals 12 residues. The germline V gene has CDR1 MNHEY and CDR2 SVGAGI. V gave up 6 bases and J gave up 3 bases, with 9 bases separating them. CDR3 bases: TGTGCCAGCAGCTCGGACGGCTACGAGCAGTACTTC. Residues: CASSSDGYEQYF.

The rearrangement joins TRBV10-3 to TRBJ2-7; TRBD1 matches at 9 bases. The CDR3 has 15 residues. Germline-derived CDR1 and CDR2 are ENHRY and SYGVKD. The trim removed 4 bases at V and 1 base at J, leaving 5 bases unmatched. Here the CDR3 reads CAISALGTGSYEQYF. CDR3 nucleotide sequence: TGTGCCATCAGTGCACTAGGGACAGGGTCCTACGAGCAGTACTTC.

The rearrangement uses TRBV18 and TRBJ2-5, with D perhaps matching TRBD1 or TRBD2 (5 bases each). CDR3 length equals 15 residues. Trimming removed 3 bases at V and 5 bases at J, with 16 bases between. Germline V gives CDR1 KGHSH, CDR2 LQKENI. DNA for the CDR3: TGTGCCAGCTCACCGGGTCTCGGGACGTACGAGACCCAGTACTTC. As protein: CASSPGLGTYETQYF.

The genes are TRBV4-3 and TRBJ1-2; 8 bases agree with TRBD1. V was clipped by 1 base and J by 1 base; unmatched bases: 5. Germline lookup yields CDR1 LGHNA and CDR2 YSLEER. The CDR3 loop spans 16 amino acids. CDR3 bases: TGCGCCAGCAGCCAAGTAGGGGACAGGCTTAACTATGGCTACACCTTC. Translation gives CASSQVGDRLNYGYTF.

The chain employs TRBV7-2 and TRBJ2-2; 9 nucleotides align to TRBD2. The V segment lost 2 bases and the J segment 6 bases; nucleotides outside the gene matches: 7. Germline CDR1 is SGHTA and CDR2 is FQGNSA. This CDR3 spans 16 amino acids. The CDR3 loop is CASSLNRASGAGELFF. The CDR3 nucleotides read TGTGCCAGCAGCTTAAATCGGGCTAGCGGGGCCGGGGAGCTGTTTTTT.

The chain combines TRBV28 with TRBJ1-1; 7 nucleotides match TRBD1. This CDR3 contains 12 residues. V lost 7 bases and J lost 8; bases outside the gene matches: 7. In germline, CDR1 is MDHEN, CDR2 SYDVKM. CDR3 amino acids: CASITRDSEAFF. The CDR3 DNA is TGTGCCAGCATAACCCGGGACAGCGAAGCTTTCTTT.

This sequence joins TRBV4-1 and TRBJ1-2; a possible D gene is TRBD1 (6 bases). The V end lost 1 base, the J end lost 6 bases, and 12 bases lay between the germline ends. In germline, CDR1 is MGHRA, CDR2 YSYEKL. This CDR3 is built from 14 residues. CDR3 in amino acids: CASSQGRRGDGYTF. As DNA, the CDR3 is TGCGCCAGCAGCCAAGGCCGGAGGGGGGATGGCTACACCTTC.